These 28 T cell receptor beta chains were sequenced from one sample in a study of post-analysis software for immune sequencing data. Study results and limitations: About 5 TRBV segments were significantly more frequent in patients than in controls. TRBV5-6, TRBV5-1 and TRBV20-1 were among these segments.

Antigen specificity for these receptors is unknown. cDNA libraries for TCR beta contained unique molecular identifiers. One entry per CDR3 protein, called by TCRdb with MiXCR from the PCR reads. The table lists 700,000 to 900,000 distinct CDR3 sequences, around 42% of them singletons, with 4.9% in the top ten. The sequencing sample was made of blood. Source of these receptors: a girl under 18 with multiple sclerosis.

The table lists this clonotype with a few counts. The J gene is TRBJ2-4, the V gene TRBV3-1, with 7 bases lining up with TRBD1. Trimming cost V 4 bases and J 3 bases; bases outside gene matches: 6. CDR1 and CDR2 (germline): LGHDT, YNNKEL (reference sequence). This CDR3 has 15 amino acids. CDR3 nucleotide sequence: TGTGCCAGCAGCCGTTCGGGACAGAGCAAAAACATTCAGTACTTC. Protein sequence: CASSRSGQSKNIQYF.

This chain uses TRBV11-2 with TRBJ2-3, with 8 bases fitting TRBD2. The V gene's germline CDR1 is SGHAT and CDR2 FQNNGV. The length of the CDR3 is 18 residues. Germline trimming cut 2 bases from V and 5 bases from J; bases unmatched to any gene: 15. Here the CDR3 reads CASSLMGGRRRGGDTQYF. The CDR3 bases are TGTGCCAGCAGCTTAATGGGCGGGAGGCGTCGGGGCGGAGATACGCAGTATTTT.

This clonotype appeared a few times. The chain links TRBV12-3 or TRBV12-4 to TRBJ1-2; a weak D match, TRBD1 (5 bases). Between the trimmed V and J ends, which lost 6 bases and 3 bases, there was a span of 14 bases. The CDR3 has 14 amino acids. The CDR3, as DNA: TGTGCCAGCAGGGCTTGGGGACGGGACTATGGCTACACCTTC. It yields the protein CASRAWGRDYGYTF.

A word on this clonotype: At one end, the junction sequence differs from germline, possibly due to a read error. The genes are TRBV2 and TRBJ2-5; D may correspond to TRBD1 or TRBD2 (5 bases each). This CDR3 comprises 15 residues. Germline V lookup: CDR1 SNHLY, CDR2 FYNNEI. In nucleotides, the CDR3 is TGTGCCAGCAGTGAGGTCCAAGATAGGGGAGAGACCCGGTACTTC. It translates to CASSEVQDRGETRYF.

The chain links TRBV12-3 or TRBV12-4 to TRBJ2-3; no clear D. Trimming pared 1 base from V and 4 bases from J, leaving 9 bases between. The CDR3 is 14 amino acids. This CDR3 is CASSLGAVADTQYF. In DNA form, the CDR3 reads TGTGCCAGCAGTTTAGGGGCGGTAGCAGATACGCAGTATTTT.

The table lists this clonotype with a count of one. V usage is TRBV24-1 and J usage is TRBJ2-1; D may be TRBD1 or TRBD2 (5 bases each). CDR1 KGHDR and CDR2 SFDVKD come from the germline V gene. Trimming took off 5 bases at V and 7 bases at J, with 20 bases between the two ends. The CDR3 consists of 16 residues. CDR3 sequence reads: CATSGGTLVDKNEQFF. DNA for the CDR3: TGTGCCACCAGTGGGGGGACGCTGGTCGATAAGAATGAGCAGTTCTTC.

The genes are TRBV29-1 and TRBJ2-1, with D possibly TRBD2 on 6 matching bases. CDR3 size: 14 residues. The V gene's germline CDR1 is SQVTM and CDR2 ANQGSEA. V was trimmed by 1 base and J by 4 bases, leaving 11 bases between them. CDR3 loop: CSVEVGGTYNEQFF. The DNA of the CDR3 is TGCAGCGTTGAAGTCGGCGGGACTTACAATGAGCAGTTCTTC.

V gene TRBV7-2 combines with J gene TRBJ2-3; TRBD2 aligns across 9 bases. The trim removed 4 bases at V and 2 bases at J, leaving 7 bases unmatched. This CDR3 region has 16 residues. Germline CDR1 and CDR2: SGHTA and FQGNSA. The CDR3 sequence is CASSSWGLAPTDTQYF. The CDR3 region has the DNA TGTGCCAGCAGCTCGTGGGGACTAGCCCCCACAGATACGCAGTATTTT.

This clonotype was seen many times. Germline and junction disagree at one end, which may indicate a read error. The chain combines TRBV12-3 or TRBV12-4 with TRBJ2-3; no clear D gene. The CDR3 consists of 11 residues. CDR3 sequence: CASSLGDTQYF. CDR3 in DNA: TGTGCCAGCAGCTTAGGAGATACGCAGTATTTT.

V and J are TRBV5-1 and TRBJ2-1; tentative D call: TRBD1 (5 bases). The end of the DNA fits TRBJ2-7 better, so the J call may be wrong. This CDR3 is built from 17 residues. Germline V gene data show CDR1 as SGHRS and CDR2 as YFSETQ. The CDR3 region is CASSPDPGWSSYNEQYF. The CDR3 nucleotides are TGCGCCAGCAGCCCCGACCCAGGGTGGAGCTCCTACAATGAGCAGTACTTC.

This clonotype was seen more than once but under ten times. The J gene is TRBJ2-1, the V gene TRBV20-1; 8 nucleotides align to TRBD2. V was clipped by 5 bases and J by 5 bases; unmatched bases: 11. The V gene's germline CDR1 is DFQATT and CDR2 SNEGSKA (reference sequence). The CDR3 sequence is 15 residues long. CDR3 DNA sequence: TGCAGTGCTCCTCGATTTTTAGCGGGAAACAATGAGCAGTTCTTC. Its translation is CSAPRFLAGNNEQFF.

This clonotype was seen just once. The V call is TRBV12-3 or TRBV12-4, the J call TRBJ1-2, with 7 nucleotides matching TRBD1. V lost 6 bases, J lost 11 bases, and 6 bases stayed unmatched. The CDR3 is made up of 11 amino acids. The CDR3 coding sequence is TGTGCCAGCAGATTCGACAGGGAGTACACCTTC. Translation: CASRFDREYTF.

This clonotype was observed a few times. This sequence joins TRBV6-5 and TRBJ2-5; a weak D match, TRBD1 (7 bases). The CDR3 is made up of 16 amino acids. The germline V gene encodes CDR1 MNHEY and CDR2 SVGAGI. The V end lost 7 bases, the J end lost 4 bases, and 22 bases lay between the germline ends. The CDR3 region is CASNPTGAGGGETQYF. The CDR3 nucleotides read TGTGCCAGCAACCCCACAGGCGCAGGGGGAGGAGAGACCCAGTACTTC.

This clonotype was detected ten times or more. CDR3 DNA sequence: TGTGCCAGCAGCTCTCCGGGACAGGGCGTCTATGGCTACACCTTC. It encodes CASSSPGQGVYGYTF. V and J are TRBV7-9 and TRBJ1-2; 9 nucleotides agree with TRBD1. V lost 4 bases to trimming and J lost 4 bases; unmatched junction nucleotides: 7. The CDR3 consists of 15 residues. CDR1 and CDR2 (germline): SEHNR, FQNEAQ (reference sequence).

The chain employs TRBV30 and TRBJ1-2; TRBD1 might be the D (6 bases). CDR1 is GTSNPN and CDR2 is SVGIG in the germline V gene (reference sequence). The ends were cut back, 3 bases at V and 7 bases at J, with 15 bases in the middle. The CDR3 covers 13 residues. The CDR3 protein is CAWRVTGFGGYTF. In DNA form, the CDR3 reads TGTGCCTGGAGGGTAACAGGGTTCGGTGGCTACACCTTC.

V gene TRBV11-3 combines with J gene TRBJ2-5, with 14 bases that match TRBD2. The CDR3 runs 17 residues. CDR1 is SGHNT and CDR2 is YENEEA in the germline V gene. V lost 5 bases, J lost 0 bases, and 5 bases stayed unmatched. DNA for the CDR3: TGTGCCAGCAGCGGACTAGCGGGAGGAAGGTACCAAGAGACCCAGTACTTC. This sequence encodes CASSGLAGGRYQETQYF. Supplemented by reference TRBV11-3 and TRBJ2-5, the full variable domain reads EAGVVQSPRYKIIEKKQPVAFWCNPISGHNTLYWYLQNLGQGPELLIRYENEEAVDDSQLPKDRFSAERLKGVDSTLKIQPAELGDSAVYLCASSGLAGGRYQETQYFGPGTRLLVL.

V and J are TRBV6-2 or TRBV6-3 and TRBJ1-1; D unresolved. V gave up 3 bases and J gave up 3 bases, with 11 bases separating them. This CDR3 is 14 amino acids long. Germline assignment: CDR1 MNHEY and CDR2 SVGEGT. The CDR3 region has the DNA TGTGCCAGCAGTTATAAGGGCCCGGACACTGAAGCTTTCTTT. The encoded protein is CASSYKGPDTEAFF.

The J gene is TRBJ2-3, the V gene TRBV6-2 or TRBV6-3; 10 bases agree with TRBD2. The CDR3 has 16 residues. Trimming at V came to 6 bases and at J to 2 bases, leaving 8 bases not matched to a gene. Germline CDR1 MNHEY, CDR2 SVGEGT. CDR3 in amino acids: CASSPRGLAVTDTQYF. The CDR3 DNA sequence: TGTGCCAGCAGCCCCCGCGGACTAGCGGTCACAGATACGCAGTATTTT.

J is TRBJ2-6 and V is TRBV20-1; D may be TRBD1 (5 bases). V was clipped by 1 base and J by 0 bases, with 19 bases between them. Germline V CDR1 and CDR2: DFQATT, SNEGSKA (reference sequence). This CDR3 is 19 amino acids long. CDR3 sequence reads: CSARVFSQGKGSGANVLTF. The DNA for the CDR3 is TGCAGTGCTAGAGTTTTCAGTCAGGGAAAAGGCTCTGGGGCCAACGTCCTGACTTTC.

This clonotype was seen more than once but under ten times. The chain employs TRBV27 and TRBJ2-3, with D perhaps TRBD1 (5 bases). Deletions cut 8 bases from V and 5 bases from J, with 23 bases between. There are 16 residues in the CDR3. Germline CDR1 is MNHEY and CDR2 is SMNVEV (reference sequence). In DNA, the CDR3 is TGTGCCAGCCGCCAGGGTGGGCTCAGAATCCAAGATACGCAGTATTTT. This codes for CASRQGGLRIQDTQYF.

The rearrangement joins TRBV3-1 to TRBJ1-1, with D unclear. The V end lost 4 bases, the J end lost 1 base, and 16 bases lay between the germline ends. The CDR3 sequence is 16 residues long. CDR1 is LGHDT, CDR2 YNNKEL, per germline (reference sequence). CDR3 residues: CASSPRRGLGNTEAFF. Written as DNA, the CDR3 is TGTGCCAGCAGCCCTAGGAGAGGACTAGGGAACACTGAAGCTTTCTTT.

This clonotype appeared a few times. The rearrangement joins TRBV12-3 or TRBV12-4 to TRBJ2-1; D is undetermined. The CDR3 consists of 16 residues. Trimming took 3 bases from V and 3 from J, leaving 15 bases between them. The CDR3 loop reads CASSFGAILSYNEQFF. The CDR3 bases are TGTGCCAGCAGTTTCGGTGCGATCTTAAGCTACAATGAGCAGTTCTTC.

J is TRBJ2-5 and V is TRBV19; the D gene could be TRBD1 or TRBD2 (6 bases each). This CDR3 is 16 amino acids long. Trimming took 3 bases from V and 2 from J, leaving 16 bases between them. Germline CDR1 is LNHDA and CDR2 is SQIVND (reference sequence). The CDR3 region is CASSMGGRGPQETQYF. Here the CDR3 DNA reads TGTGCCAGTAGTATGGGGGGCAGGGGCCCTCAAGAGACCCAGTACTTC.

This clonotype turned up a few times. J is TRBJ2-7 and V is TRBV15; TRBD2 agrees at 8 bases. J was trimmed by 3 bases and V by 8 bases; bases with no gene match: 6. Germline V gene lookup returns CDR1 LNHNV and CDR2 YYDKDF (reference sequence). The CDR3 extends over 13 amino acids. Written as DNA, the CDR3 is TGTGCCACCCGGACTAGCTCAAACTACGAGCAGTACTTC. Encoded protein: CATRTSSNYEQYF.

A few counts support this clonotype. The chain couples TRBV4-1 to TRBJ1-2, with D possibly matching TRBD1 (5 bases). Looked up from germline, CDR1 is MGHRA and CDR2 is YSYEKL. This CDR3 comprises 15 residues. Trimming removed 0 bases from V and 4 bases from J, with 12 bases in between. The CDR3, as DNA: TGCGCCAGCAGCCAAGAACCCGGGACCGGCTATGGCTACACCTTC. This encodes CASSQEPGTGYGYTF.

The V and J genes are TRBV5-1 and TRBJ2-4; 8 nucleotides align to TRBD1. The germline V gene has CDR1 SGHRS and CDR2 YFSETQ. CDR3 size: 17 residues. J was trimmed by 5 bases and V by 1 base; bases with no gene match: 11. The CDR3 DNA sequence: TGCGCCAGCAGCTTGATGGACAGGGCGAGGGAGGAAAACATTCAGTACTTC. Residues: CASSLMDRAREENIQYF.

The rearrangement links TRBV29-1 to TRBJ1-2; 8 bases map to TRBD1. V dropped 4 bases and J dropped 4; count of bases not matched to a gene: 17. Germline CDR1 is SQVTM and CDR2 is ANQGSEA. The CDR3 is 17 residues long. The CDR3 DNA reads TGCAGCGTTGGGCCCGGGACAGGCTTCCTAGAGGGCTATGGCTACACCTTC. This gives the protein CSVGPGTGFLEGYGYTF.

V is TRBV20-1 and J is TRBJ1-4; TRBD1 is a possible D gene (6 bases). The CDR3 extends over 13 amino acids. CDR1 and CDR2 (germline): DFQATT, SNEGSKA (reference sequence). The V end was cut by 5 bases, the J end by 1 base, with 8 bases between. The CDR3 nucleotides read TGCAGTGCTTTACAGGGAACTAATGAAAAACTGTTTTTT. This translates into CSALQGTNEKLFF.